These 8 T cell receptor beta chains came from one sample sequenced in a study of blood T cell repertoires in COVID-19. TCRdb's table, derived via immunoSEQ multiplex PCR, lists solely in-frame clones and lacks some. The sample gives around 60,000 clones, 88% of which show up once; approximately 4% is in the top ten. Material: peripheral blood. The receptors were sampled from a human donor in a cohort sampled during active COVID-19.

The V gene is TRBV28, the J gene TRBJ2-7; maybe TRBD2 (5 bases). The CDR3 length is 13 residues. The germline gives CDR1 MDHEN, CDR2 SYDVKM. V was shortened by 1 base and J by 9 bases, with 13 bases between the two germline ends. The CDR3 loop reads CASSLYEGRAQYF. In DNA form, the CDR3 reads TGTGCCAGCAGTTTATATGAGGGCCGGGCGCAGTACTTC.

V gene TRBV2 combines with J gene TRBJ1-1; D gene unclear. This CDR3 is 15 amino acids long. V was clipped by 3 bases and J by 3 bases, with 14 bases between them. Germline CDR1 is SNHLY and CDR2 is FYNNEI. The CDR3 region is CASSERAMRDTEAFF. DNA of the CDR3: TGTGCCAGCAGTGAGAGGGCTATGAGGGACACTGAAGCTTTCTTT.

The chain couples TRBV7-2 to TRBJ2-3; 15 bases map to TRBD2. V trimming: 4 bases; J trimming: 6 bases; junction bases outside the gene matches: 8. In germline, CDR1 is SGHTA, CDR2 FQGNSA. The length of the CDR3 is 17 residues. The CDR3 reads CASSSGLAGGRTDTQYF. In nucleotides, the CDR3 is TGTGCCAGCAGCTCCGGACTAGCGGGAGGGAGGACTGATACGCAGTATTTT.

The CDR3 bases are TGTGCCAGCAGCGCCCCAAGTCGGGGGACTAGCACAGATACGCAGTATTTT. Translation gives CASSAPSRGTSTDTQYF. The chain has TRBV9 and TRBJ2-3; possibly TRBD2 for D (6 bases). Per the germline V gene, CDR1 is SGDLS and CDR2 is YYNGEE. CDR3 length equals 17 residues. Deletions cut 3 bases from V and 0 bases from J, with 17 bases between.

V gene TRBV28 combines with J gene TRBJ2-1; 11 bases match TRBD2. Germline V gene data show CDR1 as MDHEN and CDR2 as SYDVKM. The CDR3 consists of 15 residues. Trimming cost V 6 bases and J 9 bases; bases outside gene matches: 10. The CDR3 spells CASRIVGLAGGEQFF. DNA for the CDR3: TGTGCCAGCAGGATCGTCGGGCTAGCGGGAGGTGAGCAGTTCTTC.

The CDR3 reads CASGVTDTQYF. The CDR3 region has the DNA TGTGCTTCGGGAGTCACAGATACGCAGTATTTT. The V gene is TRBV5-6, the J gene TRBJ2-3, with D possibly TRBD2 on 6 matching bases. The CDR3 sequence is 11 residues long. Germline V gene data show CDR1 as SGHDT and CDR2 as YYEEEE.

Here the CDR3 DNA reads TGTGCCAGCAGCTGGGGGGGGTATGGCTACACCTTC. This translates into CASSWGGYGYTF. The chain is built from TRBV6-5 and TRBJ1-2, with D perhaps TRBD1 (5 bases). The CDR3 loop spans 12 amino acids. V gave up 6 bases and J gave up 5 bases, with 10 bases separating them. Germline V CDR1 and CDR2: MNHEY, SVGAGI.

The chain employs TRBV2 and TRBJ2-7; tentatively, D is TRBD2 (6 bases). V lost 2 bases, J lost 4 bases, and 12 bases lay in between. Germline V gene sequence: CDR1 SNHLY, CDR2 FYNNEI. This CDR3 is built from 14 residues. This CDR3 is CASSEFAGKYEQYF. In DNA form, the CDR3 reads TGTGCCAGCAGTGAATTTGCGGGGAAGTACGAGCAGTACTTC.